This passage covers 3 T cell receptor beta chains from one sample sequenced in a study of identical twins. TCRdb used MiXCR to reprocess the 5' RACE reads, holding one entry per CDR3 protein. The sample includes over 250,000 distinct CDR3 sequences, roughly 10% of them seen just once. This same sample was also part of a study on yellow fever vaccine responses in identical twins.

The material sequenced was CD8+ T cells sorted from blood. Receptors originate from a young woman in good health.

J is TRBJ1-4 and V is TRBV2; TRBD1 might be the D (5 bases). V shed 8 bases and J shed 2 bases, with 9 bases lying between them. The germline V gene has CDR1 SNHLY and CDR2 FYNNEI. There are 13 residues in the CDR3. The CDR3: CASFSGTNEKLFF. The CDR3 nucleotides read TGTGCCAGCTTTTCAGGGACTAATGAAAAACTGTTTTTT.

This clonotype was counted only a few times. This sequence joins TRBV28 and TRBJ2-3, with D tentatively TRBD1 (5 bases). V shed 4 bases and J shed 2 bases, with 13 bases lying between them. The germline CDR1 and CDR2 sequences are MDHEN and SYDVKM. The CDR3 runs to 15 residues. Here the CDR3 DNA reads TGTGCCAGCAGTTGGGGCGTAGAAGTCACAGATACGCAGTATTTT. Its translation: CASSWGVEVTDTQYF.

The chain links TRBV4-1 to TRBJ2-7; TRBD2 might be the D (5 bases). Germline V gives CDR1 MGHRA, CDR2 YSYEKL. The CDR3 loop spans 15 amino acids. V was clipped by 0 bases and J by 4 bases, with 13 bases between them. The CDR3 here is CASSQEGGKLYEQYF. The CDR3 nucleotides read TGCGCCAGCAGCCAAGAAGGAGGAAAACTTTACGAGCAGTACTTC.